Each of the 30 T cell receptor beta chains below was sequenced from the same sample in a study of cytomegalovirus exposure and HLA in healthy donors. Amplification used 60 Vbeta primers and 13 Jbeta primers. Here immunoSEQ multiplex PCR was the method, and the copy in TCRdb shows in-frame clones only, minus some. Among about 160,000 clones listed, roughly 80% were seen once. What was sequenced was PBMCs. The receptors were gathered from a male donor in good health and CMV-seronegative.

J is TRBJ2-1 and V is TRBV5-1; TRBD2 agrees at 11 bases. The CDR3 runs 16 residues. CDR1 is SGHRS and CDR2 is YFSETQ in the germline V gene. V was clipped by 4 bases and J by 0 bases; unmatched bases: 3. The CDR3 region is CASSPSGRSSYNEQFF. DNA for the CDR3: TGCGCCAGCAGCCCTAGCGGGAGGAGCTCCTACAATGAGCAGTTCTTC.

This clone showed up just a few times. This chain links TRBV7-2 with TRBJ2-4; D may be TRBD1 (6 bases). From germline, CDR1 is SGHTA and CDR2 FQGNSA. V was pared by 5 bases and J by 1 base, with 9 bases between. The CDR3 has 14 residues. The CDR3 loop is CASSPQGAKNIQYF. CDR3 coding DNA: TGTGCCAGCAGCCCCCAGGGGGCCAAAAACATTCAGTACTTC.

The V and J genes are TRBV6-1 and TRBJ1-5; 7 positions agree with TRBD1. This CDR3 has 13 amino acids. Looked up from germline, CDR1 is MNHNS and CDR2 is SASEGT. The V segment lost 7 bases and the J segment 7 bases; nucleotides outside the gene matches: 7. The CDR3 spells CASKGAVGQPQHF. DNA for the CDR3: TGTGCCAGCAAGGGGGCAGTGGGACAGCCCCAGCATTTT.

The chain links TRBV19 to TRBJ1-1; no clear D. Trimming left V 7 bases short and J 0 bases short, with 12 bases between. The length of the CDR3 is 14 residues. Germline assignment: CDR1 LNHDA and CDR2 SQIVND (reference sequence). This chain's CDR3 is CASIAQTMNTEAFF. The CDR3 DNA reads TGTGCCAGTATAGCCCAGACTATGAACACTGAAGCTTTCTTT.

This clone turned up a few times. This sequence joins TRBV13 and TRBJ2-2, with TRBD2 identical over 7 bases. The junction had 12 bases not matched to a gene; V was cut back by 2 bases and J by 6 bases. Germline lookup yields CDR1 PRHDT and CDR2 FYEKMQ (reference sequence). CDR3 length equals 17 residues. CDR3 nucleotides: TGTGCCAGCAGCTTATCCCATGGGGCGGGAGACGCCGGGGAGCTGTTTTTT. It encodes CASSLSHGAGDAGELFF.

The V and J genes are TRBV7-2 and TRBJ2-5, with a tentative D call TRBD1 (6 bases). This CDR3 has 12 amino acids. The germline gives CDR1 SGHTA, CDR2 FQGNSA. Between the trimmed V and J ends, which lost 5 bases and 5 bases, there was a span of 9 bases. CDR3 protein: CASSPQGETQYF. CDR3 bases: TGTGCCAGCAGCCCTCAGGGGGAGACCCAGTACTTC.

CDR3 loop: CASSQDEGAYQETQYF. Here the CDR3 DNA reads TGTGCCAGCAGCCAAGATGAGGGGGCCTACCAAGAGACCCAGTACTTC. The chain is built from TRBV14 and TRBJ2-5; 7 positions agree with TRBD1. Trimming cost V 0 bases and J 0 bases; bases outside gene matches: 4. The germline gives CDR1 SGHDN, CDR2 FVKESK. There are 16 residues in the CDR3.

This rearrangement joins TRBV5-1 to TRBJ2-1, with D possibly matching TRBD2 (6 bases). V lost 4 bases to trimming and J lost 4 bases, with 18 bases between them. Looked up from germline, CDR1 is SGHRS and CDR2 is YFSETQ. CDR3 length equals 16 residues. The chain's CDR3 is CASSRDSSGLYNEQFF. The CDR3 DNA sequence: TGCGCCAGCAGCAGGGATTCAAGCGGGCTATACAATGAGCAGTTCTTC.

The chain uses TRBV12-5 and TRBJ2-2; 9 nucleotides line up with TRBD1. The trim removed 2 bases at V and 4 bases at J, leaving 2 bases unmatched. Per the germline V gene, CDR1 is LGHNT and CDR2 is FRNRAP. The length of the CDR3 is 15 residues. CDR3 amino acids: CASGLTQGATGELFF. CDR3 sequence (DNA): TGTGCTAGTGGTTTGACACAGGGGGCCACCGGGGAGCTGTTTTTT.

The rearrangement joins TRBV4-3 to TRBJ2-7, with D possibly being TRBD1 (5 bases). CDR1 is LGHNA, CDR2 YSLEER, per germline. The ends were cut back, 2 bases at V and 5 bases at J, with 16 bases in the middle. The CDR3 has 15 residues. CDR3 region: CASSQSWEGVHEQYF. The CDR3 nucleotides read TGCGCCAGCAGCCAATCCTGGGAAGGGGTACACGAGCAGTACTTC.

V is TRBV5-1 and J is TRBJ2-5, with TRBD1 as a possible D gene (5 bases). Germline V gene sequence: CDR1 SGHRS, CDR2 YFSETQ. V dropped 0 bases and J dropped 5 bases, with 11 bases sitting between them. The CDR3 has 14 residues. CDR3 DNA: TGCGCCAGCAGCTTGGGACAGCCCAGGGAGACCCAGTACTTC. Its translation: CASSLGQPRETQYF.

The rearrangement uses TRBV7-9 and TRBJ2-1; D possibly corresponds to TRBD2 (7 bases). The CDR3 length is 14 residues. In germline, CDR1 is SEHNR, CDR2 FQNEAQ (reference sequence). Trimming pared 6 bases from V and 9 bases from J, leaving 18 bases between. The CDR3 reads CASSFPGEGVEQFF. The CDR3 DNA reads TGTGCCAGCAGTTTCCCCGGGGAGGGGGTTGAGCAGTTCTTC.

The chain has TRBV5-1 and TRBJ2-1, with D possibly TRBD1 on 5 matching bases. Trimming shortened V by 3 bases and J by 1 base, and 14 bases separated the two germline ends. The CDR3 has 16 amino acids. Germline values: CDR1 SGHRS, CDR2 YFSETQ. The CDR3 DNA reads TGCGCCAGCAGCTCCCTGACAGTTCAGTCCTACAATGAGCAGTTCTTC. Amino acid sequence: CASSSLTVQSYNEQFF.

The J gene is TRBJ1-4, the V gene TRBV6-5; TRBD1 agrees at 9 bases. The CDR3 spans 15 residues. Germline-derived CDR1 and CDR2 are MNHEY and SVGAGI. The V gene end was trimmed by 6 bases and the J gene end by 8 bases; junction bases not matched to a gene: 10. The CDR3 loop reads CASSPGQGYREKLFF. CDR3 bases: TGTGCCAGCAGCCCAGGACAGGGGTATAGAGAAAAACTGTTTTTT.

Here the CDR3 DNA reads TGTGCCAGCAGCCCCCGAGGGATCCGGGGAGGCAATGAGCAGTTCTTC. Protein: CASSPRGIRGGNEQFF. The V gene is TRBV7-2, the J gene TRBJ2-1; tentative D call: TRBD2 (6 bases). The V gene's germline CDR1 is SGHTA and CDR2 FQGNSA. The CDR3 loop spans 16 amino acids. Deletions cut 5 bases from V and 6 bases from J, with 20 bases between.

The J gene is TRBJ1-1, the V gene TRBV5-1; 9 bases line up with TRBD1. The CDR3 sequence is 15 residues long. From germline, CDR1 is SGHRS and CDR2 YFSETQ. V shed 4 bases, J shed 4 bases, and the junction held 8 bases outside the gene matches. CDR3 nucleotides: TGCGCCAGCAGCACGTCCGGGACAGGGTTCACTGAAGCTTTCTTT. Residues: CASSTSGTGFTEAFF.

In its sample, this clone was seen a few times. V usage is TRBV5-1 and J usage is TRBJ2-1, with 8 bases that match TRBD2. The CDR3 length is 14 residues. Germline CDR1 and CDR2: SGHRS and YFSETQ. Trimming took 3 bases from V and 7 from J; bases not matched to a gene: 6. The CDR3 region has the DNA TGCGCCAGCAGCTGGTCACCGGGGGGGAATGAGCAGTTCTTC. This sequence encodes CASSWSPGGNEQFF.

The chain links TRBV7-2 to TRBJ2-1; TRBD1 agrees at 10 bases. The CDR3 sequence is 16 residues long. Trimming took 5 bases from V and 7 from J; bases not matched to a gene: 11. Germline V lookup: CDR1 SGHTA, CDR2 FQGNSA. The DNA for the CDR3 is TGTGCCAGCAGCATCACCGGGACAGGGGTACAAAATGAGCAGTTCTTC. Its protein product is CASSITGTGVQNEQFF.

This clone was detected only once. This chain joins TRBV12-5 and TRBJ2-1, with 7 bases matching TRBD1. Trimming removed 0 bases from V and 5 bases from J; junction bases left unmatched: 7. Germline V CDR1 and CDR2: LGHNT, FRNRAP. CDR3 size: 16 residues. Here the CDR3 reads CASGLVLGQPNNEQFF. DNA of the CDR3: TGTGCTAGTGGTTTGGTCTTGGGACAGCCCAACAATGAGCAGTTCTTC.

The chain carries TRBV13 and TRBJ2-2, with TRBD1 matching 9 bases. Germline loops: CDR1 PRHDT, CDR2 FYEKMQ (reference sequence). The CDR3 consists of 16 residues. V was pared by 4 bases and J by 7 bases, with 10 bases of the junction left unmatched. The CDR3 here is CASSSAGTGLGGELFF. The CDR3 DNA sequence: TGTGCCAGCAGCTCGGCCGGGACAGGGTTGGGCGGGGAGCTGTTTTTT.

The chain couples TRBV28 to TRBJ1-6, with TRBD1 matching 9 bases. Germline trimming cut 5 bases from V and 6 bases from J; bases unmatched to any gene: 5. Germline V lookup: CDR1 MDHEN, CDR2 SYDVKM. The CDR3 spans 15 residues. CDR3 sequence (DNA): TGTGCCAGCAGTGACCCGGGACAGGGTAATTCACCCCTCCACTTT. Amino acid sequence: CASSDPGQGNSPLHF.

The V and J genes are TRBV4-3 and TRBJ2-2; weak D call: TRBD2 (6 bases). Deletions cut 0 bases from V and 3 bases from J, with 14 bases between. The CDR3 has 17 residues. The germline V gene has CDR1 LGHNA and CDR2 YSLEER. The CDR3 nucleotides read TGCGCCAGCAGCCAAGATGGCGGAGGGAGTCACACCGGGGAGCTGTTTTTT. Residues: CASSQDGGGSHTGELFF.

CDR3: CASSQTSGGPSEQFF. The CDR3 bases are TGCGCCAGCAGCCAAACTAGCGGGGGGCCTAGTGAGCAGTTCTTC. The chain combines TRBV4-3 with TRBJ2-1; 12 nucleotides agree with TRBD2. CDR3 size: 15 residues. Germline CDR1 is LGHNA and CDR2 is YSLEER. With 2 bases clipped from V and 9 bases from J, the junction kept 5 bases outside the gene matches.

The chain joins TRBV5-1 to TRBJ2-7; TRBD2 is a possible D gene (6 bases). CDR3 length: 15 amino acids. Germline loops: CDR1 SGHRS, CDR2 YFSETQ. The V and J ends lost 0 bases and 3 bases respectively, with 13 bases between them. CDR3 DNA: TGCGCCAGCAGCTTGGCCGAGCGGGCTCTCTACGAGCAGTACTTC. The encoded protein is CASSLAERALYEQYF.

The chain couples TRBV30 to TRBJ1-5; possible D gene TRBD1, 6 bases. The V end was cut by 0 bases, the J end by 7 bases, with 7 bases between. Germline V gene data show CDR1 as GTSNPN and CDR2 as SVGIG (reference sequence). The CDR3 spans 12 residues. The CDR3 DNA sequence: TGTGCCTGGAGTGTAGGGGGACAGCCCCAGCATTTT. As protein: CAWSVGGQPQHF.

The rearrangement links TRBV4-2 to TRBJ2-3; TRBD2 aligns across 8 bases. Per the germline V gene, CDR1 is LGHNA and CDR2 is YNFKEQ. V shed 3 bases and J 4 bases; nucleotides not matched to a gene: 9. The length of the CDR3 is 16 residues. CDR3 DNA: TGTGCCAGCAGCCATGCCGGGACTAGAGCTGCAGATACGCAGTATTTT. As protein: CASSHAGTRAADTQYF.

The genes are TRBV6-5 and TRBJ2-7; TRBD2 is a possible D gene (5 bases). The CDR3 sequence is 13 residues long. Germline loops: CDR1 MNHEY, CDR2 SVGAGI. The V and J ends lost 5 bases and 5 bases respectively, with 13 bases between them. The DNA for the CDR3 is TGTGCCAGCAGTACGGGAACGAGGAACGAGCAGTACTTC. As protein: CASSTGTRNEQYF.

The genes are TRBV9 and TRBJ2-1, with TRBD2 identical over 10 bases. The V gene's germline CDR1 is SGDLS and CDR2 YYNGEE. This CDR3 is 13 amino acids long. Trimming at V came to 4 bases and at J to 10 bases, leaving 5 bases not matched to a gene. The CDR3 nucleotides are TGTGCCAGCAGCTTGGGACTAGCGCAGGAGCAGTTCTTC. Translating gives CASSLGLAQEQFF. The full variable domain, with the rest looked up from reference TRBV9 and TRBJ2-1, is DSGVTQTPKHLITATGQRVTLRCSPRSGDLSVYWYQQSLDQGLQFLIQYYNGEERAKGNILERFSAQQFPDLHSELNLSSLELGDSALYFCASSLGLAQEQFFGPGTRLTVL.

The V gene is TRBV7-9, the J gene TRBJ2-3; 7 nucleotides line up with TRBD2. With 2 bases clipped from V and 2 bases from J, the junction kept 1 base outside the gene matches. Germline V gene sequence: CDR1 SEHNR, CDR2 FQNEAQ (reference sequence). CDR3 length: 14 residues. The CDR3 loop reads CASSLSGDTDTQYF. The CDR3 bases are TGTGCCAGCAGCTTAAGCGGGGACACAGATACGCAGTATTTT.

V and J are TRBV6-5 and TRBJ1-6; perhaps TRBD1 as D (5 bases). Germline CDR1 is MNHEY and CDR2 is SVGAGI. The CDR3 runs to 15 residues. Deletions cut 7 bases from V and 7 bases from J, with 17 bases between. The DNA for the CDR3 is TGTGCCAGCACTTTGGACAACCGGCGGAATTCACCCCTCCACTTT. It is translated as CASTLDNRRNSPLHF.